This T cell receptor (beta chain) was found in a study of vaccination effects on CD4 cells after COVID-19. Study context: ViraFEST expansion of antigen-specific CD4+ T cells with viral peptide pools preceded sequencing. Study results and limitations: In the late period after vaccination, infection- and vaccine-induced clones contracted markedly.

Libraries were prepared by immunoSEQ multiplex PCR; TCRdb keeps only in-frame clonotypes and omits some of them. The table has about 53,000 clones, over 65% seen once. Subsequent to less than twelve days of culture, CD4+ T cells were isolated. Notes on this clone: What it recognizes is unknown.

Germline CDR1 is SGDLS and CDR2 is YYNGEE. The CDR3 runs 14 residues. The V end lost 3 bases, the J end lost 0 bases, and 8 bases lay between the germline ends. The material sequenced was CD4+ T cells from PBMCs cultured without peptide, taken before COVID-19 vaccination. The receptor's source is a human donor who received a COVID-19 vaccine. This rearrangement joins TRBV9 to TRBJ2-3, with no clear D. Here the CDR3 DNA reads TGTGCCAGCAGCGCCCAGGACAGCACAGATACGCAGTATTTT. Protein sequence: CASSAQDSTDTQYF.